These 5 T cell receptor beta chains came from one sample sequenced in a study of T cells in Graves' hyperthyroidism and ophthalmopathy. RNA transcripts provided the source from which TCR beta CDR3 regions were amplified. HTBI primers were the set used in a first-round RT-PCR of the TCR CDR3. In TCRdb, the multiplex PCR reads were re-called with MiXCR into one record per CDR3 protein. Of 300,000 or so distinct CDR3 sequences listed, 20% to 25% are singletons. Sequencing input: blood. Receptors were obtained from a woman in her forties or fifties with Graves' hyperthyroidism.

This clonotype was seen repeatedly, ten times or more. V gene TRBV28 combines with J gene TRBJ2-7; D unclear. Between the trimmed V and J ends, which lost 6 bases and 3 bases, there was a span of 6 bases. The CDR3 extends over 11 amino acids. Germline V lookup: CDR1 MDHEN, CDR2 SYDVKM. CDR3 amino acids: CASRALYEQYF. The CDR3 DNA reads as TGTGCCAGCAGGGCCCTCTACGAGCAGTACTTC.

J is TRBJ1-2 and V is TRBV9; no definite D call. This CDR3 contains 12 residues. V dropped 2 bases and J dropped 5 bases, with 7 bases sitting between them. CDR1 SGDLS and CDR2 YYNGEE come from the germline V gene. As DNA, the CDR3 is TGTGCCAGCAGCGTCTGGGGATATGGCTACACCTTC. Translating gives CASSVWGYGYTF. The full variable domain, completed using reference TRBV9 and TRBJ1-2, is DSGVTQTPKHLITATGQRVTLRCSPRSGDLSVYWYQQSLDQGLQFLIQYYNGEERAKGNILERFSAQQFPDLHSELNLSSLELGDSALYFCASSVWGYGYTFGSGTRLTVV.

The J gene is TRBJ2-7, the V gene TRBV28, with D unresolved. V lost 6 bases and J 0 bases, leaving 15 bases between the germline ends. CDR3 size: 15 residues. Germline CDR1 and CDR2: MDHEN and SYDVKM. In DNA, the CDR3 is TGTGCCAGCAGCCTCCAAACAGTTAGCTCCTACGAGCAGTACTTC. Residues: CASSLQTVSSYEQYF.

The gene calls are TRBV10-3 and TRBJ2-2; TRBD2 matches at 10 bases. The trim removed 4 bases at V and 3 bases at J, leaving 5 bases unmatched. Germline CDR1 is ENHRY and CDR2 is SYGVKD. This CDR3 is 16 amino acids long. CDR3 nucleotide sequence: TGTGCCATCAGTGTCTCTGGGACTAGCGACACCGGGGAGCTGTTTTTT. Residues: CAISVSGTSDTGELFF.

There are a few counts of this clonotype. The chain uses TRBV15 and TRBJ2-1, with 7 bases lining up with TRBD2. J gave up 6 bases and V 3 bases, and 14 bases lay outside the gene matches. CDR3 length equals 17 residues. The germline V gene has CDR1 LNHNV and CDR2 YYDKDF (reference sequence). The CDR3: CATSRFIKGRASNEQFF. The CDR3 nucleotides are TGTGCCACCAGCAGGTTCATTAAGGGGAGGGCGTCCAATGAGCAGTTCTTC.